A single sample is the source of the 30 T cell receptor beta chains below, sequenced in a study of blood T cell repertoires in COVID-19. Sequencing was performed with immunoSEQ multiplex PCR; in TCRdb, only in-frame clones are kept and a portion is missing. The sample consists of about 47,000 clones, over 70% of them appearing once. The specimen sequenced was peripheral blood. Receptor source: an older woman with acute or convalescent COVID-19.

This chain links TRBV10-3 with TRBJ2-1, with D possibly being TRBD2 (5 bases). Germline CDR1 is ENHRY and CDR2 is SYGVKD. CDR3 size: 17 residues. Trimming took off 4 bases at V and 5 bases at J, with 21 bases between the two ends. The CDR3, as DNA: TGTGCCATCAGTGGAGGTCGCCGGGATGGTGGTCACAATGAGCAGTTCTTC. Protein sequence: CAISGGRRDGGHNEQFF.

The chain employs TRBV14 and TRBJ1-2; D might be TRBD1 (5 bases). Germline V gene lookup returns CDR1 SGHDN and CDR2 FVKESK. Trimming cost V 1 base and J 7 bases, with 19 bases left between them. The CDR3 has 16 amino acids. CDR3 nucleotides: TGTGCCAGCAGCCAAGTCAGCGGGCCAAGGGGCTCTGGCTACACCTTC. This codes for CASSQVSGPRGSGYTF.

The chain uses TRBV27 and TRBJ1-2; 7 nucleotides align to TRBD1. This CDR3 spans 12 amino acids. Unmatched junction bases numbered 6, after V lost 6 bases and J lost 8 bases. Germline CDR1 is MNHEY and CDR2 is SMNVEV (reference sequence). The CDR3 DNA reads as TGTGCCAGCAGGACAGGGCTTATGGGCTACACCTTC. Protein: CASRTGLMGYTF.

The V and J genes are TRBV3-1 (or the pseudogene TRBV3-2) and TRBJ2-2; possible D gene TRBD1, 5 bases. The germline CDR1 and CDR2 sequences are LGHDT and YNNKEL (reference sequence). Trimming pared 2 bases from V and 1 base from J, leaving 8 bases between. The CDR3 consists of 15 residues. This CDR3 is CASSQRQMNTGELFF. In DNA, the CDR3 is TGTGCCAGCAGCCAACGACAGATGAACACCGGGGAGCTGTTTTTT.

The V gene is TRBV19, the J gene TRBJ1-1; 9 nucleotides match TRBD1. Per the germline V gene, CDR1 is LNHDA and CDR2 is SQIVND (reference sequence). Losses at the gene ends were 5 bases for V and 1 base for J; bases not matched to a gene: 11. The CDR3 runs to 17 residues. The CDR3 loop is CASSEYRGRSPNTEAFF. As DNA, the CDR3 is TGTGCCAGTAGTGAATACAGGGGGCGGTCGCCGAACACTGAAGCTTTCTTT.

V is TRBV7-9 and J is TRBJ2-7; 8 bases match TRBD1. This CDR3 is built from 18 residues. Germline CDR1 reads SEHNR; CDR2 reads FQNEAQ (reference sequence). The J segment lost 3 bases and the V segment lost 0 bases, leaving 13 bases of the junction unmatched. The CDR3 sequence: CASSLAPRQGSLNYEQYF. For the CDR3, the DNA is TGTGCCAGCAGCTTAGCTCCGCGACAGGGGTCTCTAAACTACGAGCAGTACTTC.

This clone has only a few counts. This chain's CDR3 is CASSQGQFYEQYF. In DNA form, the CDR3 reads TGTGCCAGCAGCCAAGGACAGTTCTACGAGCAGTACTTC. The V gene is TRBV3-1 (or the pseudogene TRBV3-2), the J gene TRBJ2-7; TRBD1 is a possible D gene (5 bases). The CDR3 is made up of 13 amino acids. Germline values: CDR1 LGHDT, CDR2 YNNKEL (reference sequence). The V and J ends lost 1 base and 3 bases respectively, with 7 bases between them.

The chain joins TRBV6-2 or TRBV6-3 to TRBJ2-7; the match to TRBD1 covers 7 bases. Germline loops: CDR1 MNHEY, CDR2 SVGEGT. This CDR3 is 12 amino acids long. With V trimmed by 6 bases and J by 6 bases, 5 bases remained unmatched. CDR3 in amino acids: CASSQTGSEQYF. CDR3 coding DNA: TGTGCCAGCAGCCAGACAGGGTCCGAGCAGTACTTC.

This chain's CDR3 is CSGRTGTNTEAFF. CDR3 nucleotide sequence: TGCAGCGGAAGGACAGGGACGAACACTGAAGCTTTCTTT. This chain uses TRBV29-1 with TRBJ1-1; 8 bases match TRBD1. The CDR3 totals 13 residues. The junction had 5 bases not matched to a gene; V was cut back by 7 bases and J by 1 base. Germline V gene lookup returns CDR1 SQVTM and CDR2 ANQGSEA.

The genes are TRBV23-1 and TRBJ1-2; 10 positions match TRBD1. TRBV23-1 is identified as an open reading frame with a role that is uncertain. The CDR3 runs to 16 residues. J lost 1 base, V lost 2 bases, and 4 bases had no gene match. This CDR3 is CASSQRQGADNYGYTF. The CDR3 DNA sequence: TGCGCCAGCAGTCAAAGACAGGGGGCCGATAACTATGGCTACACCTTC.

This clone was seen once. The chain carries TRBV3-1 (or the pseudogene TRBV3-2) and TRBJ2-7, with 9 bases matching TRBD1. The CDR3 sequence is 15 residues long. Germline V CDR1 and CDR2: LGHDT, YNNKEL (reference sequence). V lost 4 bases to trimming and J lost 4 bases; unmatched junction nucleotides: 8. Here the CDR3 DNA reads TGTGCCAGCAGCCCAAACTGGGACAGGGCTTACGAGCAGTACTTC. Translated: CASSPNWDRAYEQYF.

This clone has just a few counts. This rearrangement joins TRBV7-2 to TRBJ2-2; no reliable D call. The CDR3 loop spans 15 amino acids. The V gene lost 2 bases and the J gene lost 2 bases, with 9 bases spanning the gap. Per the germline V gene, CDR1 is SGHTA and CDR2 is FQGNSA. The chain's CDR3 is CASSLSTLNTGELFF. The CDR3 DNA follows: TGTGCCAGCAGCTTATCAACCCTAAACACCGGGGAGCTGTTTTTT.

This clone was found once. The rearrangement uses TRBV30 and TRBJ1-4; 10 bases agree with TRBD1. The CDR3 contains 17 residues. V shed 0 bases, J shed 8 bases, and the junction held 12 bases outside the gene matches. Per germline, CDR1 GTSNPN and CDR2 SVGIG (reference sequence). This chain's CDR3 is CAWSVWGTGEIGEKLFF. The CDR3 nucleotides are TGTGCCTGGAGTGTATGGGGGACAGGGGAAATTGGAGAAAAACTGTTTTTT.

This rearrangement joins TRBV11-2 to TRBJ2-5, with D perhaps TRBD1 (7 bases). There are 14 residues in the CDR3. Germline V gene lookup returns CDR1 SGHAT and CDR2 FQNNGV. Trimming shortened V by 7 bases and J by 5 bases, and 17 bases separated the two germline ends. CDR3 nucleotides: TGTGCCAGCAATTTCAGGGGGGTGTCGGAGACCCAGTACTTC. Protein sequence: CASNFRGVSETQYF.

This clone appeared once. V is TRBV6-2 or TRBV6-3 and J is TRBJ2-7; D is unresolved. Germline CDR1 reads MNHEY; CDR2 reads SVGEGT. The V end lost 0 bases, the J end lost 0 bases, and 15 bases lay between the germline ends. CDR3 length: 17 amino acids. The CDR3 reads CASSYSAARLNSYEQYF. The CDR3 DNA is TGTGCCAGCAGTTACTCGGCTGCGCGGCTTAACTCCTACGAGCAGTACTTC.

The rearrangement links TRBV7-9 to TRBJ1-5, with 9 bases fitting TRBD1. J gave up 1 base and V 0 bases, and 4 bases lay outside the gene matches. CDR3 size: 17 residues. CDR1 is SEHNR, CDR2 FQNEAQ, per germline (reference sequence). CDR3 DNA sequence: TGTGCCAGCAGCTTAGCAGGGACAGGGACGAGCAATCAGCCCCAGCATTTT. Protein: CASSLAGTGTSNQPQHF.

This chain connects TRBV19 to TRBJ2-1; 12 bases map to TRBD2. V dropped 11 bases and J dropped 5; count of bases not matched to a gene: 7. Germline-derived CDR1 and CDR2 are LNHDA and SQIVND (reference sequence). The CDR3 extends over 14 amino acids. DNA for the CDR3: TGTGCCTCGGCGCTAGCGGGGGGGGACAATGAGCAGTTCTTC. This translates into CASALAGGDNEQFF.

The chain employs TRBV2 and TRBJ1-5; weak D call: TRBD1 (6 bases). Germline values: CDR1 SNHLY, CDR2 FYNNEI. This CDR3 is 15 amino acids long. V was shortened by 4 bases and J by 0 bases, with 10 bases between the two germline ends. The CDR3 nucleotides read TGTGCCAGCAGTGCAGGACAGAATAGCAATCAGCCCCAGCATTTT. Protein: CASSAGQNSNQPQHF.

This chain uses TRBV13 with TRBJ2-7; 8 bases agree with TRBD1. Germline loops: CDR1 PRHDT, CDR2 FYEKMQ (reference sequence). Trimming at V came to 4 bases and at J to 0 bases, leaving 5 bases not matched to a gene. The CDR3 covers 15 residues. CDR3 in amino acids: CASSSRDRSSYEQYF. DNA for the CDR3: TGTGCCAGCAGCTCCCGGGACAGGAGCTCCTACGAGCAGTACTTC.

This clone was recorded a few times. The chain carries TRBV7-2 and TRBJ2-7; TRBD2 is a possible D gene (5 bases). The CDR3 totals 14 residues. V lost 2 bases, J lost 6 bases, and 14 bases lay in between. Germline V gene sequence: CDR1 SGHTA, CDR2 FQGNSA. DNA for the CDR3: TGTGCCAGCAGCTTAAGCGGAACTAGTCGCGAGCAGTACTTC. As protein: CASSLSGTSREQYF.

Details on this clone: The sample has other DNA sequences that encode this CDR3 too. The genes are TRBV11-2 and TRBJ1-2; D possibly corresponds to TRBD1 (6 bases). Trimming stripped 1 base from V and 7 bases from J, with 13 bases between. The CDR3 consists of 14 residues. Germline loops: CDR1 SGHAT, CDR2 FQNNGV. This CDR3 is CASSLAGVGSGYTF. CDR3 nucleotide sequence: TGTGCCAGCAGCTTAGCAGGGGTGGGGAGTGGCTACACCTTC. Full variable domain (rest looked up from reference TRBV11-2 and TRBJ1-2): EAGVAQSPRYKIIEKRQSVAFWCNPISGHATLYWYQQILGQGPKLLIQFQNNGVVDDSQLPKDRFSAERLKGVDSTLKIQPAKLEDSAVYLCASSLAGVGSGYTFGSGTRLTVV.

This chain connects TRBV7-6 to TRBJ2-3, with 8 bases matching TRBD1. The CDR3 loop spans 10 amino acids. From germline, CDR1 is SGHVS and CDR2 FNYEAQ. The junction had 3 bases not matched to a gene; V was cut back by 6 bases and J by 13 bases. CDR3 sequence reads: CASRPGGEYF. Written as DNA, the CDR3 is TGTGCCAGCAGACCAGGGGGCGAGTATTTT.

On this clone itself: Germline and junction disagree at one end, which may indicate a read error. The genes are TRBV5-1 and TRBJ2-4, with a tentative D call TRBD2 (6 bases). This CDR3 region has 12 residues. The V gene's germline CDR1 is SGHRS and CDR2 YFSETQ. CDR3 sequence (DNA): TGCGCCAGCAGCTTGAGTGGGGGGTTCCCTTCCTTC. This translates into CASSLSGGFPSF.

The rearrangement links TRBV7-2 to TRBJ1-2, with TRBD1 identical over 9 bases. Germline CDR1 is SGHTA and CDR2 is FQGNSA. The ends lost 1 base at V and 5 bases at J; junction bases unmatched: 11. The CDR3 spans 17 residues. CDR3 in amino acids: CASSLEQGARNGYGYTF. As DNA, the CDR3 is TGTGCCAGCAGCTTAGAACAGGGGGCGCGCAATGGTTATGGCTACACCTTC.

The chain combines TRBV6-2 or TRBV6-3 with TRBJ2-7, with 10 bases matching TRBD2. CDR1 MNHEY and CDR2 SVGEGT come from the germline V gene. The CDR3 spans 15 residues. Trimming took 2 bases from V and 6 from J; bases not matched to a gene: 7. The CDR3 loop reads CASSYGSSGGLEQYF. Here the CDR3 DNA reads TGTGCCAGCAGTTACGGATCTAGCGGGGGTCTCGAGCAGTACTTC.

The chain employs TRBV19 and TRBJ1-1; D call uncertain. The V gene lost 6 bases and the J gene lost 0 bases, with 11 bases spanning the gap. Germline V gene data show CDR1 as LNHDA and CDR2 as SQIVND (reference sequence). The CDR3 covers 14 residues. Here the CDR3 DNA reads TGTGCCAGTAGGCTACAGCTTATGAACACTGAAGCTTTCTTT. Protein product: CASRLQLMNTEAFF.

The chain combines TRBV30 with TRBJ2-3; 8 positions agree with TRBD2. There are 15 residues in the CDR3. From germline, CDR1 is GTSNPN and CDR2 SVGIG (reference sequence). Trimming took 2 bases from V and 1 from J; bases not matched to a gene: 5. The CDR3 loop is CAWSSTGGRTDTQYF. The DNA for the CDR3 is TGTGCCTGGAGTTCGACGGGGGGGCGCACAGATACGCAGTATTTT.

The gene calls are TRBV6-5 and TRBJ2-5; possibly TRBD1 for D (6 bases). CDR1 and CDR2 (germline): MNHEY, SVGAGI. Trimming stripped 5 bases from V and 6 bases from J, with 16 bases between. The CDR3 loop spans 14 amino acids. CDR3 residues: CASSRVGGVQTQYF. The CDR3 nucleotides read TGTGCCAGCAGTCGCGTAGGGGGAGTCCAGACCCAGTACTTC.

The CDR3 nucleotides are TGTGCCAGCAGTGATGGGCGGGGGCCAGGGGATGAGCAGTTCTTC. This encodes CASSDGRGPGDEQFF. The J gene is TRBJ2-1, the V gene TRBV6-4; tentatively, D is TRBD2 (7 bases). The germline gives CDR1 MRHNA, CDR2 SNTAGT. This CDR3 has 15 residues. The V end lost 3 bases, the J end lost 8 bases, and 17 bases lay between the germline ends.

The chain recombines TRBV30 with TRBJ1-6; 10 bases align to TRBD1. With 5 bases clipped from V and 9 bases from J, the junction kept 7 bases outside the gene matches. Germline-derived CDR1 and CDR2 are GTSNPN and SVGIG (reference sequence). The CDR3 totals 14 residues. CDR3 coding DNA: TGTGCCTGGGACCGGGACAGGGGACGTTCACCCCTCCACTTT. This translates into CAWDRDRGRSPLHF.